These T cell receptor beta chains were read from a single sample in a study of OX40 agonist ivuxolimab in advanced cancers. Here immunoSEQ multiplex PCR was the method, and the copy in TCRdb shows in-frame clones only, minus some. The sample carries about 130,000 clones, about 92% recorded once. The sample in question was CD4+ or CD8+ T cells sorted from blood, obtained in a trial of the OX40 agonist ivuxolimab. Receptors were obtained from an adult with an advanced solid tumor such as melanoma, head and neck, liver or kidney cancer. Each CDR3 is given with its conserved first and last residue. D genes are given only for firm matches. Not all rows give a size; the values are once, few, many and, for expanded clones, a class.

D: TRBD1
size: -
J: TRBJ1-6
V: TRBV27
CDR3: CASSDRGIGSPLHF
DNA: TGTGCCAGCAGTGACAGGGGTATCGGTTCACCCCTCCACTTT

D: TRBD1
size: -
J: TRBJ1-1
V: TRBV7-2
CDR3: CASSYPGGRRTEAFF
DNA: TGTGCCAGCAGCTATCCAGGGGGGCGCAGGACTGAAGCTTTCTTT

D: TRBD2
size: -
J: TRBJ2-1
V: TRBV28
CDR3: CASRLAGGSFNNEQFF
DNA: TGTGCCAGCAGACTAGCGGGAGGTAGTTTCAACAATGAGCAGTTCTTC

D: TRBD1
size: once
J: TRBJ2-7
V: TRBV5-5
CDR3: CASSRRRPGQGDHEQYF
DNA: TGTGCCAGCAGCCGACGTCGACCGGGACAGGGGGACCACGAGCAGTACTTC

D: TRBD1
size: -
J: TRBJ1-2
V: TRBV9
CDR3: CASSVVQGDYGYTF
DNA: TGTGCCAGCAGCGTAGTTCAGGGGGACTATGGCTACACCTTC

D: TRBD1
size: -
J: TRBJ2-7
V: TRBV11-2
CDR3: CASSPAPGQGAYEQYF
DNA: TGTGCCAGCAGCCCAGCTCCGGGACAGGGGGCTTACGAGCAGTACTTC

D: -
size: -
J: TRBJ1-1
V: TRBV11-2
CDR3: CASSSEGWSEAFF
DNA: TGTGCCAGCAGCTCCGAGGGTTGGTCTGAAGCTTTCTTT

D: TRBD2
size: -
J: TRBJ2-3
V: TRBV19
CDR3: CASSSRPGGNTDTQYF
DNA: TGTGCCAGTAGTTCCCGACCGGGAGGAAACACAGATACGCAGTATTTT

D: -
size: -
J: TRBJ2-7
V: TRBV7-2
CDR3: CASSLALTLSSYEQYF
DNA: TGTGCCAGCAGCTTAGCGCTGACTCTTTCCTCCTACGAGCAGTACTTC

D: TRBD2
size: -
J: TRBJ2-3
V: TRBV7-2
CDR3: CASSSRGGRADTQYF
DNA: TGTGCCAGCAGCTCACGGGGGGGCCGGGCAGATACGCAGTATTTT

D: -
size: -
J: TRBJ1-5
V: TRBV18
CDR3: CASSPEGRSPQHF
DNA: TGTGCCAGCTCACCCGAAGGACGTAGTCCCCAGCATTTT

D: -
size: -
J: TRBJ1-6
V: TRBV2
CDR3: CASTQSGSSPLHF
DNA: TGTGCCAGCACCCAGAGCGGGAGTTCACCCCTCCACTTT

D: -
size: -
J: TRBJ1-6
V: TRBV7-2
CDR3: CASGQPHNSPLHF
DNA: TGTGCCAGCGGACAACCCCATAATTCACCCCTCCACTTT

D: -
size: -
J: TRBJ1-1
V: TRBV18
CDR3: CASSQRQINTEAFF
DNA: TGTGCCAGCTCGCAGAGACAGATTAACACTGAAGCTTTCTTT

D: -
size: -
J: TRBJ1-6
V: TRBV5-1
CDR3: CASSLFSSVSSYNSPLHF
DNA: TGCGCCAGCAGCTTGTTTTCCAGCGTTAGCTCCTATAATTCACCCCTCCACTTT

D: -
size: -
J: TRBJ2-7
V: TRBV7-2
CDR3: CASSLTFRREQYF
DNA: TGTGCCAGCAGCTTAACGTTCCGCCGGGAGCAGTACTTC

D: -
size: -
J: TRBJ1-4
V: TRBV5-4
CDR3: CASSLAGTTNEKLFF
DNA: TGTGCCAGCAGCTTGGCCGGGACAACTAATGAAAAACTGTTTTTT

D: -
size: -
J: TRBJ1-5
V: TRBV19
CDR3: CASSARTDQSNQPQHF
DNA: TGTGCCAGTAGTGCAAGGACGGACCAGAGCAATCAGCCCCAGCATTTT

D: TRBD1
size: -
J: TRBJ1-3
V: TRBV5-1
CDR3: CASSLGTGENTIYF
DNA: TGCGCCAGCAGCTTGGGAACAGGGGAAAACACCATATATTTT

D: TRBD2
size: -
J: TRBJ2-7
V: TRBV30
CDR3: CAWERTSGRSGEQYF
DNA: TGTGCCTGGGAACGGACTAGCGGGAGATCTGGGGAGCAGTACTTC

D: -
size: -
J: TRBJ1-2
V: TRBV18
CDR3: CASSEGQTLYGYTF
DNA: TGTGCCAGCTCGGAAGGACAGACACTCTATGGCTACACCTTC

D: -
size: -
J: TRBJ2-7
V: TRBV28
CDR3: CASLTAGSLIVSYEQYF
DNA: TGTGCCAGCTTAACGGCGGGAAGTCTAATTGTTTCCTACGAGCAGTACTTC